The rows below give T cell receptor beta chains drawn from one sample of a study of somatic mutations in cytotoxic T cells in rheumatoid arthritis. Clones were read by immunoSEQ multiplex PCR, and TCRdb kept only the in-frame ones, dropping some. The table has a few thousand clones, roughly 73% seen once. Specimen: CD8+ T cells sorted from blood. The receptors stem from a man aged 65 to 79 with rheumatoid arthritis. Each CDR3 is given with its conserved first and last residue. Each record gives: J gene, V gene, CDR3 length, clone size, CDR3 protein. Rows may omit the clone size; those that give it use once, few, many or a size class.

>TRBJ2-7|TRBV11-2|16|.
CASSLIVSTGSYEQYF
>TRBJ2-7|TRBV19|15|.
CASSMTTHGIHEQYF
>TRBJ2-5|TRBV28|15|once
CASSLRRRNKETQYF
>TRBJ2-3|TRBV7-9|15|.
CASSSPSGGGDTQYF
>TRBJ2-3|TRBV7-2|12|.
CASSRYRDTQYF
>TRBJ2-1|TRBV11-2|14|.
CASSLGLAMNEQFF
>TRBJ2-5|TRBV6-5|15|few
CASSPWTGAGETQYF
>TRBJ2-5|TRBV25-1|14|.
CASTKSSGLETQYF
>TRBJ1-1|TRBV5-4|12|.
CASSFRNTEAFF
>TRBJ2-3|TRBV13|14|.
CASSSQRGRDTQYF
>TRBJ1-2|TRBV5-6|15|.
CASSLGQGGVRGYTF
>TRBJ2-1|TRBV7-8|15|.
CASSDRDRPYNEQFF
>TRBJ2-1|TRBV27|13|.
CASSLSVENEQFF
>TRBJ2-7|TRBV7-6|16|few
CASSLAVGGGIYEQYF
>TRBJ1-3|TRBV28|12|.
CASSLSTGDIYF